This TCR beta chain comes out of a study of blood T cell repertoires in COVID-19. Overall study: The United States, Italy and Spain supplied acute and convalescent COVID-19 samples. PBMCs, B-cell-depleted T cells, or T cells were the source of the cDNA or gDNA that made up the material.

In the study's own analysis: Reference gene primer amplification in the assay estimated nucleated cell counts. Libraries were prepared by immunoSEQ multiplex PCR; TCRdb keeps only in-frame clonotypes and omits some of them. V and J calls and clone size come straight from that table; D and trimming were deduced from the DNA. The sample yields about 190,000 clones, around nine tenths seen once. This clone occurred once. Germline V CDR1 and CDR2: SGHDN, FVKESK. The CDR3 extends over 15 amino acids. With V trimmed by 5 bases and J by 5 bases, 11 bases remained unmatched. The rearrangement uses TRBV14 and TRBJ2-5, with 7 bases fitting TRBD1. Sequences were obtained from peripheral blood. This TCR came from a man aged 40-55 years with active or convalescent COVID-19. CDR3 sequence (DNA): TGTGCCAGCAGCAGCCGACAGGGCGGAATGGAGACCCAGTACTTC. Translating it yields CASSSRQGGMETQYF.